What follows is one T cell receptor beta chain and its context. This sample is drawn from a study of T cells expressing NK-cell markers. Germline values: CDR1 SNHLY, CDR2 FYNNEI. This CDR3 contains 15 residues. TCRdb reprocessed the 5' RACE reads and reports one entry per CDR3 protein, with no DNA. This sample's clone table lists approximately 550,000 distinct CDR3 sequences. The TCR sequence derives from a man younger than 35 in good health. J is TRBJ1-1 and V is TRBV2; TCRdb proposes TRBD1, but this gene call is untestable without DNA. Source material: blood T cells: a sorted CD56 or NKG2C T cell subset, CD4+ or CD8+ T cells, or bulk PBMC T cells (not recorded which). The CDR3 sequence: CASTDRGPSNTEAFF.